This is a list of T cell receptor beta chains from one sample in a study of early T cells in non-severe SARS-CoV-2 infection. One entry per CDR3 protein results from TCRdb running MiXCR on the 5' RACE reads. The table lists about 50,000 distinct CDR3 sequences, around 10% of them singletons, with about 5.3% in the top ten. This material consisted of whole blood, taken at baseline. These receptors were obtained from an adult who was a healthcare worker with PCR-confirmed SARS-CoV-2 infection or an uninfected control (not recorded which). Each CDR3 is given with its conserved first and last residue. D genes are given only for firm matches. Expanded clones get a size class; other rows say once, few or many, or leave the size out.

cdr3_nt: TGCAGTGCTAGAGGGTCTTACAGGGTGGGGGAGCAGTACTTC
cdr3_aa: CSARGSYRVGEQYF
d_call: -
v_call: TRBV20-1
clone_size: few
j_call: TRBJ2-7

cdr3_nt: TGTGCCAGCAGCTTATTTAGGGGGGAGTACAATGAGCAGTTCTTC
cdr3_aa: CASSLFRGEYNEQFF
d_call: -
v_call: TRBV7-2
clone_size: -
j_call: TRBJ2-1

cdr3_nt: TGTGCCAGCAGCCCCCAAAAAAGCGGGAGGGACGAGCAGTACTTC
cdr3_aa: CASSPQKSGRDEQYF
d_call: TRBD2
v_call: TRBV28
clone_size: -
j_call: TRBJ2-7

cdr3_nt: TGTGCCAGCAGCTTAGTAACTTCACCCCTCCACTTT
cdr3_aa: CASSLVTSPLHF
d_call: -
v_call: TRBV11-2
clone_size: medium-sized
j_call: TRBJ1-6

cdr3_nt: TGTGCCAGCAGCTTAGATTCCGCCAAAAACATTCAGTACTTC
cdr3_aa: CASSLDSAKNIQYF
d_call: -
v_call: TRBV7-8
clone_size: few
j_call: TRBJ2-4

cdr3_nt: TGTGCCAGCAGGGTCGGAGTAAATCAGCCCCAGCATTTT
cdr3_aa: CASRVGVNQPQHF
d_call: -
v_call: TRBV28
clone_size: few
j_call: TRBJ1-5

cdr3_nt: TGTGCCTGGACCCAAGCGGGAGTACCCGGGGAGCTGTTTTTT
cdr3_aa: CAWTQAGVPGELFF
d_call: TRBD2
v_call: TRBV30
clone_size: many
j_call: TRBJ2-2

cdr3_nt: TGTGCCATCAGCGTCCTCTCTGGGGCCAACGTCCTGACTTTC
cdr3_aa: CAISVLSGANVLTF
d_call: -
v_call: TRBV10-3
clone_size: many
j_call: TRBJ2-6

cdr3_nt: TGTGCCAGCACCGAACTATCCGTGCAGGGCGTCTATGGCTACACCTTC
cdr3_aa: CASTELSVQGVYGYTF
d_call: -
v_call: TRBV6-6
clone_size: -
j_call: TRBJ1-2

cdr3_nt: TGTGCCAGCAGTTTAAGCACCAGAGAGCAGTTCTTC
cdr3_aa: CASSLSTREQFF
d_call: -
v_call: TRBV12-3/TRBV12-4
clone_size: few
j_call: TRBJ2-1

cdr3_nt: TGTGCCAGCAGCCCTCCGGACAGTCTCAATGAGCAGTTCTTC
cdr3_aa: CASSPPDSLNEQFF
d_call: -
v_call: TRBV9
clone_size: -
j_call: TRBJ2-1

cdr3_nt: TGTGCCAGCAGACTGACAGTTAACACCGGGGAGCTGTTTTTT
cdr3_aa: CASRLTVNTGELFF
d_call: -
v_call: TRBV9
clone_size: many
j_call: TRBJ2-2

cdr3_nt: TGTGCCAGTATCCGTCAGGGGGCGTGGACCTTC
cdr3_aa: CASIRQGAWTF
d_call: TRBD1
v_call: TRBV19
clone_size: -
j_call: TRBJ1-2

cdr3_nt: TGCAGCGTTGAAGCTGGATTAGAGACCCAGTACTTC
cdr3_aa: CSVEAGLETQYF
d_call: -
v_call: TRBV29-1
clone_size: few
j_call: TRBJ2-5

cdr3_nt: TGTGCCAGCAGCAGGGGACTAGCGGGGTCCACAGATACGCAGTATTTT
cdr3_aa: CASSRGLAGSTDTQYF
d_call: -
v_call: TRBV21-1
clone_size: many
j_call: TRBJ2-3

cdr3_nt: TGTGCCAGCAGTTTAGGAGGGGGTCCCTACAATGAGCAGTTCTTC
cdr3_aa: CASSLGGGPYNEQFF
d_call: -
v_call: TRBV28
clone_size: -
j_call: TRBJ2-1

cdr3_nt: TGCGCCAGCAGCCAAGAATCGTGGGCCGAGCAGTTCTTC
cdr3_aa: CASSQESWAEQFF
d_call: -
v_call: TRBV4-3
clone_size: few
j_call: TRBJ2-1

cdr3_nt: TGTGCCAGCAGTGAGGGACTAGTCCCTGGCACAGATACGCAGTATTTT
cdr3_aa: CASSEGLVPGTDTQYF
d_call: TRBD2
v_call: TRBV2
clone_size: -
j_call: TRBJ2-3

cdr3_nt: TGTGCCAGCAGCTTGGGTCAAAGTACGCAGTATTTT
cdr3_aa: CASSLGQSTQYF
d_call: -
v_call: TRBV7-9
clone_size: many
j_call: TRBJ2-3

cdr3_nt: TGTGCCAGCAGCGGACGGCAGGGTCCCCTCAATGGCTACACCTTC
cdr3_aa: CASSGRQGPLNGYTF
d_call: -
v_call: TRBV5-5
clone_size: few
j_call: TRBJ1-2

cdr3_nt: TGCAGTGCTAGTGGGTCTGGTACCACAGATACGCAGTATTTT
cdr3_aa: CSASGSGTTDTQYF
d_call: -
v_call: TRBV20-1
clone_size: few
j_call: TRBJ2-3

cdr3_nt: TGTGCCAGCAGCGGGAGAGACGCAAGCTCCTACAATGAGCAGTTCTTC
cdr3_aa: CASSGRDASSYNEQFF
d_call: -
v_call: TRBV2
clone_size: few
j_call: TRBJ2-1

cdr3_nt: TGTGCCAGCAGAGAAACCCAGGGTTCGGAGCAGTACTTC
cdr3_aa: CASRETQGSEQYF
d_call: -
v_call: TRBV28
clone_size: -
j_call: TRBJ2-7

cdr3_nt: TGTGCCAGCAGTACAGGGACGGACTACGAGCAGTACTTC
cdr3_aa: CASSTGTDYEQYF
d_call: -
v_call: TRBV6-2/TRBV6-3
clone_size: few
j_call: TRBJ2-7

cdr3_nt: TGTGCCAGCAGCTTGGGGGGTCATAGCGGGAAGCCAGATACGCAGTATTTT
cdr3_aa: CASSLGGHSGKPDTQYF
d_call: TRBD2
v_call: TRBV5-6
clone_size: few
j_call: TRBJ2-3

cdr3_nt: TGCGCCAGTACCCACCGGGGGCGGGTCCCCTCGAGGGAGCAGTACTTC
cdr3_aa: CASTHRGRVPSREQYF
d_call: -
v_call: TRBV10-1
clone_size: -
j_call: TRBJ2-7

cdr3_nt: TGCAGTGCTGGGACGTCTACCTACGAGCAGTACTTC
cdr3_aa: CSAGTSTYEQYF
d_call: -
v_call: TRBV20-1
clone_size: many
j_call: TRBJ2-7

cdr3_nt: TGCGCCAGCAGTGGTTCGGGCTACGAGCAGTACTTC
cdr3_aa: CASSGSGYEQYF
d_call: -
v_call: TRBV10-1
clone_size: -
j_call: TRBJ2-7

cdr3_nt: TGTGCCAGCAGCCAAGGCGCAGGGGGCGCGGGCCTTGGTGGCTACACCTTC
cdr3_aa: CASSQGAGGAGLGGYTF
d_call: TRBD1
v_call: TRBV3-1
clone_size: few
j_call: TRBJ1-2

cdr3_nt: TGTGCCAGTATTGATAAGACAAACCAAGAGACCCAGTACTTC
cdr3_aa: CASIDKTNQETQYF
d_call: -
v_call: TRBV19
clone_size: few
j_call: TRBJ2-5

cdr3_nt: TGCGCCAGCAGCTTGCGACTAGCGGCTAACAATGAGCAGTTCTTC
cdr3_aa: CASSLRLAANNEQFF
d_call: TRBD2
v_call: TRBV5-1
clone_size: few
j_call: TRBJ2-1

cdr3_nt: TGCGCCAGCAGCCAAGGCCTAGCGCTAGACAATGAGCAGTTCTTC
cdr3_aa: CASSQGLALDNEQFF
d_call: -
v_call: TRBV4-1
clone_size: few
j_call: TRBJ2-1

cdr3_nt: TGTGCCTGGGGGGAGGTAACGTACGAGCAGTACTTC
cdr3_aa: CAWGEVTYEQYF
d_call: -
v_call: TRBV30
clone_size: few
j_call: TRBJ2-7

cdr3_nt: TGCAGCGTTGACAGGGGGCCCTTGGCAGTGCCCTACAATGAGCAGTTCTTC
cdr3_aa: CSVDRGPLAVPYNEQFF
d_call: TRBD1
v_call: TRBV29-1
clone_size: many
j_call: TRBJ2-1

cdr3_nt: TGCGCCAGCAGCCTATCGACTAGCGTCACCTACGAGCAGTACTTC
cdr3_aa: CASSLSTSVTYEQYF
d_call: TRBD2
v_call: TRBV4-1
clone_size: few
j_call: TRBJ2-7